A single T cell receptor (beta chain) is shown here with its context. This entry is derived from a study of blood T cell repertoires in COVID-19. The overall study: PBMCs, B-cell-depleted T cells, or T cells provided the cDNA or gDNA that made up the material.

Study processing details: Using reference gene primer amplification, nucleated cell counts were estimated. Profiling relied on immunoSEQ multiplex PCR, and the TCRdb table lists in-frame clones only, not all of them. V and J calls and clone size come straight from that table; D and trimming were deduced from the DNA. Of 300,000 to 500,000 clones listed, 85% to 90% are singletons. Enrolled through a virtual design, the participants were between roughly 18 and 90 years of age and came from roughly 22 US areas. Trimming left V 4 bases short and J 4 bases short, with 19 bases between. Germline V gives CDR1 SQVTM, CDR2 ANQGSEA. This CDR3 has 15 amino acids.

The sample was PBMCs or T cells enriched from blood (not recorded which). V usage is TRBV29-1 and J usage is TRBJ1-2; the D gene is possibly TRBD1 (5 bases). The clonotype was recovered from a woman in her thirties with acute COVID-19. CDR3 nucleotide sequence: TGCAGCGTTGTGGAAAGCGGGGCGCGGGGCTATGGCTACACCTTC. This codes for CSVVESGARGYGYTF.